Detailed here is one T cell receptor (beta chain). This entry is derived from a study of T cell changes during pregnancy in multiple sclerosis. Profiling relied on immunoSEQ multiplex PCR, and the TCRdb table lists in-frame clones only, not all of them. The sample shows around 66,000 clones, around 92% of them seen only once. The sequencing here drew on peripheral blood, taken in the third trimester of pregnancy. The receptor comes from a female donor in good health, enrolled as a control in a pregnancy study.

The CDR3 spells CASSAGGGVYEQYF. The CDR3, as DNA: TGTGCCAGCAGCGCAGGGGGCGGGGTTTACGAGCAGTACTTC. The chain has TRBV9 and TRBJ2-7; TRBD1 matches at 8 bases. The J segment lost 4 bases and the V segment lost 3 bases, leaving 6 bases of the junction unmatched. The germline V gene encodes CDR1 SGDLS and CDR2 YYNGEE. The CDR3 runs to 14 residues.